The T cell receptor beta chain under discussion was sequenced for a study of T cell repertoires in cytomegalovirus infection. For the study at large: Public TCR beta signature analysis indicated the presence of both CMV infection and matching HLA type.

Points from the study as a whole: CMV-specific TCR beta clonotypes restricted by HLA-C dominated the ex vivo response.

The CDR3 consists of 12 residues. Trimming removed 7 bases from V and 4 bases from J, with 10 bases in between. Germline loops: CDR1 DFQATT, CDR2 SNEGSKA (reference sequence). There are many counts of this clonotype. Antigen: not known. TCRdb used MiXCR to reprocess the reads, holding one entry per CDR3 protein. This table holds fewer than 350,000 distinct CDR3 sequences, more than 8% found once. Sequenced input: PBMCs. This clonotype originated in a human donor in good health (CMV status not recorded). Some clones in this sample may be carry-over from other donors' samples. V usage is TRBV20-1 and J usage is TRBJ1-4, with D unclear. The CDR3 here is CSERVNNEKLFF. CDR3 coding DNA: TGCAGTGAGCGTGTTAATAATGAAAAACTGTTTTTT.